This TCR beta chain is drawn from a study of CD8 T cells in ankylosing spondylitis. Broader study findings: About 8 highly homologous variants made up a TCR beta motif, and this motif appeared characteristic of ankylosing spondylitis blood. Significantly higher representation of disease-linked clones was reported for matched ankylosing spondylitis synovial fluid. Past research had described some motif variants in reactive arthritis synovial fluid and blood.

Each CDR3 protein gets one entry after TCRdb re-called the 5' RACE reads with MiXCR. The sample records fewer than 250,000 distinct CDR3 sequences, about 11% being singletons. Germline CDR1 reads SGHRS; CDR2 reads YFSETQ. The CDR3 totals 19 residues. V was clipped by 5 bases and J by 9 bases, with 33 bases between them. This clonotype was seen only a few times. Its specificity is unknown. The genes are TRBV5-1 and TRBJ2-1, with a tentative D call TRBD2 (5 bases). Sequenced input: blood, either unsorted or a sorted T cell fraction (not recorded which). This receptor was taken from a male donor with ankylosing spondylitis or in good health (not recorded which). CDR3 protein: CASSISADRTVFTSGEQFF. Here the CDR3 DNA reads TGCGCCAGCAGTATCTCGGCCGATCGGACCGTGTTTACAAGCGGTGAGCAGTTCTTC. The entire variable domain, with the rest obtained from reference TRBV5-1 and TRBJ2-1, is as follows: KAGVTQTPRYLIKTRGQQVTLSCSPISGHRSVSWYQQTPGQGLQFLFEYFSETQRNKGNFPGRFSGRQFSNSRSEMNVSTLELGDSALYLCASSISADRTVFTSGEQFFGPGTRLTVL.